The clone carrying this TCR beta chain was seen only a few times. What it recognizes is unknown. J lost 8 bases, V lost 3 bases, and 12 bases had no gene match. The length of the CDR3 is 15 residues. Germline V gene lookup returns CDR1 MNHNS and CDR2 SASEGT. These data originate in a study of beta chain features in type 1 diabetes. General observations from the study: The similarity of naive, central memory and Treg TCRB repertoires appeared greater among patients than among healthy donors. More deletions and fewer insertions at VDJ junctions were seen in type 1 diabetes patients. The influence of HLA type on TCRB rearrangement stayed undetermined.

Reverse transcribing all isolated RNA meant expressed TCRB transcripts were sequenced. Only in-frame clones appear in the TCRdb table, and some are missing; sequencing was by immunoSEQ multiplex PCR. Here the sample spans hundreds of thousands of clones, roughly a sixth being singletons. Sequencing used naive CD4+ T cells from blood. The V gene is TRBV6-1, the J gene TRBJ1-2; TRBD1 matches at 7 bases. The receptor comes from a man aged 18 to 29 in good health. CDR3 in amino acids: CASSDGQVRVNGYTF. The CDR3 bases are TGTGCCAGCAGTGACGGACAGGTCCGAGTGAACGGCTACACCTTC.